Listed here is a single T cell receptor beta chain. The sample is drawn from a study of blood T cell repertoires in COVID-19. Study information: T cells, B-cell-depleted T cells, or PBMCs provided the cDNA or gDNA that served as material.

CDR3 length: 13 residues. Germline CDR1 SNHLY, CDR2 FYNNEI. Trimming took 8 bases from V and 6 from J; bases not matched to a gene: 7. Authors' analysis steps: For nucleated cells, counts were estimated from reference gene primer amplification. The data were produced by immunoSEQ multiplex PCR, yet TCRdb's version contains in-frame clones alone and is incomplete. V, J and clone size are those of that table, while D and trimming were read from the DNA. The top ten hold 6.3% of the sample, which has about 94,000 clones, around 82% seen once. The source is a man aged 55 to 70 with acute or convalescent COVID-19. The J gene is TRBJ1-2, the V gene TRBV2; 9 nucleotides line up with TRBD1. Material for sequencing was peripheral blood. CDR3 sequence reads: CASGLQGADGYTF. In DNA form, the CDR3 reads TGTGCCAGCGGATTACAGGGGGCAGATGGCTACACCTTC.